This is a list of T cell receptor beta chains from one sample in a study of Ad26.COV2.S vaccination and SARS-CoV-2 variants. Sequencing used immunoSEQ multiplex PCR; TCRdb keeps in-frame clones, though not all of them. This sample has under 550,000 clones, with more than 75% found just once. Sample: peripheral blood, taken in a trial of Ad26.COV2.S vaccine versus placebo. The receptor set was obtained from a person between 18 and 60 years old who received the Ad26.COV2.S COVID-19 vaccine or a placebo. Both conserved end residues are part of each CDR3. The D gene is left open where the match is weak. A clone size is listed for some rows: how often the clone was seen (once, few, many), or a class if it is expanded.

>TRBJ2-7|16|TRBD1|.|TRBV7-9
CASSPALGQSSYEQYF
TGTGCCAGCAGCCCGGCCCTGGGACAGAGCTCCTACGAGCAGTACTTC
>TRBJ1-5|13|.|.|TRBV7-9
CASSFGDNQPQHF
TGTGCCAGCAGCTTCGGGGACAATCAGCCCCAGCATTTT
>TRBJ2-1|16|TRBD1|few|TRBV9
CASSASTGDKYNEQFF
TGTGCCAGCAGCGCATCGACAGGGGACAAATACAATGAGCAGTTCTTC
>TRBJ2-7|14|TRBD2|.|TRBV7-3
CASSLKAGGFEQYF
TGTGCCAGCAGCTTAAAAGCGGGGGGCTTCGAGCAGTACTTC
>TRBJ2-3|15|.|.|TRBV9
CASSPAGSRADTQYF
TGTGCCAGCAGCCCCGCCGGGAGTAGAGCAGATACGCAGTATTTT
>TRBJ2-7|15|TRBD1|.|TRBV4-3
CASSTGQASSYEQYF
TGCGCCAGCAGTACCGGACAGGCGAGCTCCTACGAGCAGTACTTC
>TRBJ2-2|14|TRBD2|.|TRBV3-1/TRBV3-2
CASSPSGGPGELFF
TGTGCCAGCAGCCCTAGCGGGGGGCCCGGGGAGCTGTTTTTT
>TRBJ2-5|13|.|.|TRBV24-1
CATSGTSTETQYF
TGTGCCACCTCCGGGACATCGACGGAGACCCAGTACTTC
>TRBJ2-2|14|TRBD1|.|TRBV4-3
CASSYRGRIGELFF
TGCGCCAGCAGCTACAGGGGGCGCATCGGGGAGCTGTTTTTT
>TRBJ2-4|16|.|once|TRBV9
CASSVSGGLAKNIQYF
TGTGCCAGCAGCGTATCGGGCGGGTTAGCCAAAAACATTCAGTACTTC
>TRBJ2-7|12|.|.|TRBV7-9
CASSPTWGEQYF
TGTGCCAGCAGCCCAACTTGGGGTGAGCAGTACTTC
>TRBJ2-3|15|TRBD1|.|TRBV6-1
CASSEQGASTDTQYF
TGTGCCAGCAGTGAGCAGGGGGCCAGCACAGATACGCAGTATTTT